The 5 T cell receptor beta chains below come from one sample, sequenced in a study of control samples from healthy donors and cancer patients. Sequencing was performed with immunoSEQ multiplex PCR; in TCRdb, only in-frame clones are kept and a portion is missing. The sample contains some 140,000 clones, just under 95% of which appear only once. Sequencing input: blood. The receptors were sampled from a man aged 40-49 years in good health.

The chain has TRBV5-1 and TRBJ1-1; D is uncertain. Germline CDR1 is SGHRS and CDR2 is YFSETQ. Trimming shortened V by 4 bases and J by 7 bases, and 14 bases separated the two germline ends. The CDR3 sequence is 13 residues long. This CDR3 is CASSRFREDEAFF. CDR3 coding DNA: TGCGCCAGCAGCCGCTTTCGGGAGGATGAAGCTTTCTTT.

On this clone itself: This sample also contains other DNA sequences that code for the same CDR3. The J gene is TRBJ1-2, the V gene TRBV18; D unresolved. CDR1 is KGHSH, CDR2 LQKENI, per germline. V was pared by 6 bases and J by 1 base, with 9 bases between. The CDR3 extends over 13 amino acids. DNA of the CDR3: TGTGCCAGCTCCCCAGAGGGTAACTATGGCTACACCTTC. Translation: CASSPEGNYGYTF.

This chain joins TRBV3-1 (or the pseudogene TRBV3-2) and TRBJ2-2, with TRBD2 identical over 13 bases. The CDR3 is made up of 20 amino acids. Germline CDR1 LGHDT, CDR2 YNNKEL (reference sequence). J was trimmed by 2 bases and V by 2 bases; bases with no gene match: 11. The CDR3, as DNA: TGTGCCAGCAGCCAACCAAATCTCGGACTAGCGGGGGCCAACACCGGGGAGCTGTTTTTT. This translates into CASSQPNLGLAGANTGELFF.

The table lists this clone with a count of one. The chain links TRBV29-1 to TRBJ2-2; D possibly uses TRBD1 or TRBD2 (6 bases each). Between the trimmed V and J ends, which lost 3 bases and 7 bases, there was a span of 12 bases. Germline CDR1 SQVTM, CDR2 ANQGSEA. The CDR3 consists of 13 residues. The CDR3 DNA follows: TGCAGCGTTGAGAGGGGGGTGGGCGGGGAGCTGTTTTTT. Translating it yields CSVERGVGGELFF.

The chain uses TRBV7-8 and TRBJ1-2; 9 positions match TRBD1. V lost 1 base to trimming and J lost 4 bases; unmatched junction nucleotides: 4. The CDR3 length is 15 residues. CDR1 SGHVS and CDR2 FQNEAQ come from the germline V gene. CDR3 sequence: CASSLEQGAAYGYTF. In DNA form, the CDR3 reads TGTGCCAGCAGCTTAGAACAGGGGGCGGCCTATGGCTACACCTTC. The full variable domain, with the rest looked up from reference TRBV7-8 and TRBJ1-2, is GAGVSQSPRYKVAKRGQDVALRCDPISGHVSLFWYQQALGQGPEFLTYFQNEAQLDKSGLPSDRFFAERPEGSVSTLKIQRTQQEDSAVYLCASSLEQGAAYGYTFGSGTRLTVV.